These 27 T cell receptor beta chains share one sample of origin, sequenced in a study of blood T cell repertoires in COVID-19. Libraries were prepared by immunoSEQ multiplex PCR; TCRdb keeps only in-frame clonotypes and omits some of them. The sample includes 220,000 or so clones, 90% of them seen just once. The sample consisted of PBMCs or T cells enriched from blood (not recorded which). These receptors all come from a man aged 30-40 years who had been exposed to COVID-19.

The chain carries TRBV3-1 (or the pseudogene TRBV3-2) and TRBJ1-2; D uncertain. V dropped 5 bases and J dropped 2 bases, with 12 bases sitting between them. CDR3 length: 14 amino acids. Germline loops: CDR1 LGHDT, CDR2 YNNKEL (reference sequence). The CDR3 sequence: CASSATGGNYGYTF. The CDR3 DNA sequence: TGTGCCAGCAGCGCGACGGGAGGGAACTATGGCTACACCTTC.

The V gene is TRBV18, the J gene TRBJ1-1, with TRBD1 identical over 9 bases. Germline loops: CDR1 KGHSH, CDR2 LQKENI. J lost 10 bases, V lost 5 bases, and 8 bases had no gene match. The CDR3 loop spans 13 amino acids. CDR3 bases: TGTGCCAGCTCAGCCCGGGACAGGGAAGGAGCTTTCTTT. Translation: CASSARDREGAFF. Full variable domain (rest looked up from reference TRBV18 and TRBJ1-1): NAGVMQNPRHLVRRRGQEARLRCSPMKGHSHVYWYRQLPEEGLKFMVYLQKENIIDESGMPKERFSAEFPKEGPSILRIQQVVRGDSAAYFCASSARDREGAFFGQGTRLTVV.

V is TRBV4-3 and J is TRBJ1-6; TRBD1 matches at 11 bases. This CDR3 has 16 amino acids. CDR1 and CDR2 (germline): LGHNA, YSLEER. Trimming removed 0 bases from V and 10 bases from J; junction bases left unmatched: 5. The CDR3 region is CASSQDSDRGLSPLHF. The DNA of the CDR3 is TGCGCCAGCAGCCAAGATTCGGACAGGGGGCTGTCACCCCTCCACTTT.

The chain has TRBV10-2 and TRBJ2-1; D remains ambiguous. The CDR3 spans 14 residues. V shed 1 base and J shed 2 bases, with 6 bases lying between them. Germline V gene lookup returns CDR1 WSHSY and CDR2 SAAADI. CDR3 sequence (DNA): TGCGCCAGCAGTGAGTTTACAACCTACAATGAGCAGTTCTTC. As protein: CASSEFTTYNEQFF.

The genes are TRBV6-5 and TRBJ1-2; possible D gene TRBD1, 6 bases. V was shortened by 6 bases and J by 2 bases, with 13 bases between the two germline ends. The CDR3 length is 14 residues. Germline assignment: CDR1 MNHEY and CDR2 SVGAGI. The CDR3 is CASRIETGNYGYTF. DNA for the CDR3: TGTGCCAGCAGGATCGAAACAGGGAACTATGGCTACACCTTC.

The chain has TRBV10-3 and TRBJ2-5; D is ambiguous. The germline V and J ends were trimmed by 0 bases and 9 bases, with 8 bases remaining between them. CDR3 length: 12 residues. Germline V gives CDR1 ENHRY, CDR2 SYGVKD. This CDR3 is CAISESSSAQYF. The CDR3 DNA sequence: TGTGCCATCAGTGAGTCGTCGTCGGCCCAGTACTTC.

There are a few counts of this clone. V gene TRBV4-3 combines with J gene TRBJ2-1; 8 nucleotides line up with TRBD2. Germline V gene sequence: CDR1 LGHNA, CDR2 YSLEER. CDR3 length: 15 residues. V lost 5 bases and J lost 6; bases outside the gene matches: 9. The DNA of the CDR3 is TGCGCCAGCAGCGACATCGGGGGGGCCCTCAATGAGCAGTTCTTC. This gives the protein CASSDIGGALNEQFF.

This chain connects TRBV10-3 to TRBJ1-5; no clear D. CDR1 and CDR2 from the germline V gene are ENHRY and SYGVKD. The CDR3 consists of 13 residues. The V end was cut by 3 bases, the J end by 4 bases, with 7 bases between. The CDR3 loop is CAISENQNQPQHF. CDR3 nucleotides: TGTGCCATCAGTGAAAACCAGAATCAGCCCCAGCATTTT.

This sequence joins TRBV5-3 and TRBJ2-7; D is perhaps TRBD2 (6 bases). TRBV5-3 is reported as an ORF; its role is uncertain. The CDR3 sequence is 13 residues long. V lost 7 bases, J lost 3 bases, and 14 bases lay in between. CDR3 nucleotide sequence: TGTGCCAGATCCCACGGGGAGGTCTACGAGCAGTACTTC. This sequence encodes CARSHGEVYEQYF.

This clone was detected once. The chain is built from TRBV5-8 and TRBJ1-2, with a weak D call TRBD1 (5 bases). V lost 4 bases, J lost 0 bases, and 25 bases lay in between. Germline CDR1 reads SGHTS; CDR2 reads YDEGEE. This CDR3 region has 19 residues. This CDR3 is CASSRHGTFLAPSNYGYTF. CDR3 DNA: TGTGCCAGCAGCCGACACGGGACTTTCTTAGCACCTTCTAACTATGGCTACACCTTC.

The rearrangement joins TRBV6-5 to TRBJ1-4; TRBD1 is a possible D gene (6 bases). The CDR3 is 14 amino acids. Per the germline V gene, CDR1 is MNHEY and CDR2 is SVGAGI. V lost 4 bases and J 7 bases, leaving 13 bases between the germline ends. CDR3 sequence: CASSSPGVGEKLFF. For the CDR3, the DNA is TGTGCCAGCAGTTCCCCAGGGGTTGGTGAAAAACTGTTTTTT.

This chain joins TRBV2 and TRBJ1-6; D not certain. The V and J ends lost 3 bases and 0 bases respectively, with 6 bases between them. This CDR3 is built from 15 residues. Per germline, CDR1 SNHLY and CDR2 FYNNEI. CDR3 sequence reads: CASSEESSYNSPLHF. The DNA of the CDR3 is TGTGCCAGCAGTGAGGAGAGCTCCTATAATTCACCCCTCCACTTT.

CDR3 nucleotide sequence: TGTGCCAGCAGCCATCTTCTAGCGGGGGGAACGATAGAGACCCAGTACTTC. This gives the protein CASSHLLAGGTIETQYF. The chain combines TRBV3-1 (or the pseudogene TRBV3-2) with TRBJ2-5, with 11 positions matching TRBD2. Germline V CDR1 and CDR2: LGHDT, YNNKEL (reference sequence). V lost 3 bases, J lost 4 bases, and 10 bases stayed unmatched. This CDR3 spans 17 amino acids.

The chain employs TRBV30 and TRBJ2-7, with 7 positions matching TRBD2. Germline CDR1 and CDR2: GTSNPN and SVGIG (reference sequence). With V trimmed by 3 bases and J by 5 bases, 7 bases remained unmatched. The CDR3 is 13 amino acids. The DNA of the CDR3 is TGTGCCTGGAGCCGGGGGGAGGCAAACGAGCAGTACTTC. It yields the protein CAWSRGEANEQYF.

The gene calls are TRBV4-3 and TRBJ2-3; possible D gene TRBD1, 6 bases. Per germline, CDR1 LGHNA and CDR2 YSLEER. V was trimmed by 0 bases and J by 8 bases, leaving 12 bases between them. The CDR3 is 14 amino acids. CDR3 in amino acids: CASSQETGLGTQYF. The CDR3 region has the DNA TGCGCCAGCAGCCAAGAAACAGGGCTGGGTACGCAGTATTTT.

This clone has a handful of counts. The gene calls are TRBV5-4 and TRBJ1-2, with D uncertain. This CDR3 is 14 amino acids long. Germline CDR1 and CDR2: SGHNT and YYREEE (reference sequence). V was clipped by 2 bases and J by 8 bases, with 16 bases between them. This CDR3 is CASSFELPIAGYTF. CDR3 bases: TGTGCCAGCAGCTTTGAACTACCAATAGCCGGCTACACCTTC.

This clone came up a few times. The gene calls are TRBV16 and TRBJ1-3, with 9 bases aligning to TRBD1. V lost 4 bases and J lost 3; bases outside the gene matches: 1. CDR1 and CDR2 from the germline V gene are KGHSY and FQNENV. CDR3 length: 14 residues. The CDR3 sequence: CASSRTGDGNTIYF. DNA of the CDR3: TGTGCCAGCAGCCGGACAGGGGATGGAAACACCATATATTTT.

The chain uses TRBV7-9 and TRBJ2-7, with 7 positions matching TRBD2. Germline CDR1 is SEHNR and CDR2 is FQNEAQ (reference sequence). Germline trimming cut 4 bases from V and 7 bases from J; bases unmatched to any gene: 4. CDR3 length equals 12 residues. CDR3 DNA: TGTGCCAGCAGCTCCAGCGGGGATGAGCAGTACTTC. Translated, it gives CASSSSGDEQYF.

CDR3 sequence (DNA): TGTGCCAGCGGGCAGCCCCATGGCTACACCTTC. This encodes CASGQPHGYTF. The chain carries TRBV11-1 and TRBJ1-2; D not resolved. V shed 8 bases and J shed 6 bases, with 10 bases lying between them. This CDR3 region has 11 residues. Germline V CDR1 and CDR2: SGHAT, FQDESV (reference sequence).

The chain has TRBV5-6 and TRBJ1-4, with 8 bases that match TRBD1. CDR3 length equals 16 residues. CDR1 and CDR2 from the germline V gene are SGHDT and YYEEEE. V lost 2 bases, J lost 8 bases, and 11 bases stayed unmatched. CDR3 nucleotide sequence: TGTGCCAGCAGCTTCTACACAGGGGGTATTGGGGAAAAACTGTTTTTT. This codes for CASSFYTGGIGEKLFF.

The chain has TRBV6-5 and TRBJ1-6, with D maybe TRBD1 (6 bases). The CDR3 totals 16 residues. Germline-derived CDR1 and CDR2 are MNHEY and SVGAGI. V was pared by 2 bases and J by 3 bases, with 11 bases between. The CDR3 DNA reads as TGTGCCAGCAGTTACAGTGGCAGGGGCTATAATTCACCCCTCCACTTT. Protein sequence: CASSYSGRGYNSPLHF.

The CDR3, as DNA: TGCGCCAGCAGCCAAGTTGGAGGGAAGAAAGAGCAGTACTTC. Its protein product is CASSQVGGKKEQYF. The genes are TRBV4-1 and TRBJ2-7; TRBD2 is a possible D gene (6 bases). The CDR3 is 14 residues long. Trimming cost V 1 base and J 7 bases, with 14 bases left between them. Germline V gene data show CDR1 as MGHRA and CDR2 as YSYEKL.

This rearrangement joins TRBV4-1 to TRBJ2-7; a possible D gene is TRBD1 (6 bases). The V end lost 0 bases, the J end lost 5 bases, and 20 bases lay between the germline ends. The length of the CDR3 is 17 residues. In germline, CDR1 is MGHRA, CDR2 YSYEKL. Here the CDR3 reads CASSQERLRGRQDEQYF. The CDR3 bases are TGCGCCAGCAGCCAAGAACGTTTAAGAGGAAGACAGGACGAGCAGTACTTC.

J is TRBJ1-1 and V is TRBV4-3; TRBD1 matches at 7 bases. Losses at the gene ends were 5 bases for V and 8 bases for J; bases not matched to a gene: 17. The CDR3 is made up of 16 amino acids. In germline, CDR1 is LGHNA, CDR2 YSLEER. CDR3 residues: CASSSHPGTEGSEAFF. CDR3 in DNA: TGCGCCAGCAGCTCTCACCCCGGGACAGAAGGTTCGGAAGCTTTCTTT.

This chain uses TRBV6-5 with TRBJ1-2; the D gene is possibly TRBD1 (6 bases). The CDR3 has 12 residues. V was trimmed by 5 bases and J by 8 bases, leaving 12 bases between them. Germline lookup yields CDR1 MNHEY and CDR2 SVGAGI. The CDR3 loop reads CASSMRGQGYTF. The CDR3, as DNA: TGTGCCAGCAGTATGCGGGGGCAAGGCTACACCTTC.

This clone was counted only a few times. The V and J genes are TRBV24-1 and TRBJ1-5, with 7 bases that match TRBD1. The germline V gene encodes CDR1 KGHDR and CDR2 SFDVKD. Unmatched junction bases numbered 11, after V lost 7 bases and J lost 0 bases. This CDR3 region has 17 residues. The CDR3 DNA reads TGTGCCACCAGCCGGGACAGTACTACACATAGCAATCAGCCCCAGCATTTT. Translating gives CATSRDSTTHSNQPQHF.

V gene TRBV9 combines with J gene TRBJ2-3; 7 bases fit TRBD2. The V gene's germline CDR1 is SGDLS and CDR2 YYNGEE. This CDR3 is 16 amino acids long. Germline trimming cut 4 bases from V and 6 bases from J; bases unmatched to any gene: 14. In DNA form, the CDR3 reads TGTGCCAGCAGCCATGGGGTCTTACGGGGGGAGGATACGCAGTATTTT. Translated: CASSHGVLRGEDTQYF.